This T cell receptor beta chain was found in a study of T cell responses to AZD1222 COVID-19 vaccine (dated by TCRdb to 2020 to 2022). About the investigation overall: AZD1222 recipients with second doses at about 4 weeks or about 12 weeks were pooled, because spike-specific TCR depth and breadth did not differ between schedules. A total of just over 230 trial participants underwent TCR sequencing, of whom 200 to 220 received two doses of AZD1222 and about 25 received two doses of the MenACWY control vaccine. Trial participants were enrolled into age subgroups of 18-55, 56-69 and 70-plus years, which contained about 150, 28 and 57 TCR-sequenced participants, respectively. Here is what the overall study found, with its caveats: Nearly half of unique spike-specific TCRs reportedly recognized epitopes outside regions mutated in the B.1.351 and B.1.1.7 variants. Because no day 14 peak-response samples were available, the repertoires could be characterized only after the peak T cell response. Participants were mostly white British, with more females than males. The authors suggested clonal diversity may have been underestimated. CD4 TCRs associated with the vaccine covered the entire spike protein, and the dominant responses were in regions 160-218 and 743-854. In the small 56-69-year group, the increase in depth fell short of significance, most likely because of low power. Only 5 to 7 AZD1222 recipients were SARS-CoV-2 seropositive at baseline, limiting conclusions about previously exposed vaccinees. A significant rise in spike-specific TCR breadth and depth was observed after two AZD1222 doses relative to day 0 and relative to MenACWY recipients.

The CDR3 regions of human TCRbeta chains were analyzed by immunosequencing. Under the source paper's analysis protocol: TCRs in the repertoires were matched against a reference library of SARS-CoV-2-specific TCRs that had been generated with the MIRA antigen-specificity platform. Breadth was defined as the fraction of unique TCRs that were SARS-CoV-2-associated. Depth was defined as the fraction of total T cells that were SARS-CoV-2-associated. Using the MIRA data, every spike-specific TCR was mapped to the spike region that the TCR reacted to and assigned to either a CD4 or a CD8 class. Log10-transformed breadth and depth values were compared by one-way ANOVA with Sidak's multiple comparisons tests. In its TCRdb copy, this immuneACCESS table keeps in-frame sequences only and misses some clones. Where compared with another copy, unresolved V genes explain less than half of these, and the others have no known cause. That table gives V, J and clone size, and the DNA gave D and trimming. The sample table records about 140,000 clones; over 85% of these occur just once. Over 1.5% of the sample is held by the ten biggest clonotypes.

Trimming removed 2 bases from V and 2 bases from J, leaving 13 bases between the germline ends. Including cysteine and phenylalanine, the CDR3 has 16 amino acids. This entry keeps only the CDR3 DNA: 48 bases, framed from base 1. As encoded in the germline V gene, CDR1 is MNHNS while CDR2 is SASEGT. For this clone: No antigen is known for it. No quality values exist for individual bases; no much larger clone is one base distant.

The time point label, read with the paper, signifies: baseline before first vaccination. The vaccinee samples were drawn from two UK trials, COV001 and COV002, one of which was a single-blind randomized controlled phase 2/3 trial testing AZD1222 (ChAdOx1 nCoV-19) in healthy adults. For TCRbeta chain sequencing, PBMC samples from trial participants were taken at day 0 and at day 28 after the second dose. This chain joins TRBV6-1 to TRBJ1-3; a tentative D call is TRBD1 (5 bases match). The receptor was derived from an adult in good health. Sequenced here: peripheral blood, sampled on day 0 of AZD1222 vaccination. The bases read TGTGCCAGCAGTGAAAGTTCAGGGAATGCTGGAAACACCATATATTTT. Its translation reads: CASSESSGNAGNTIYF.